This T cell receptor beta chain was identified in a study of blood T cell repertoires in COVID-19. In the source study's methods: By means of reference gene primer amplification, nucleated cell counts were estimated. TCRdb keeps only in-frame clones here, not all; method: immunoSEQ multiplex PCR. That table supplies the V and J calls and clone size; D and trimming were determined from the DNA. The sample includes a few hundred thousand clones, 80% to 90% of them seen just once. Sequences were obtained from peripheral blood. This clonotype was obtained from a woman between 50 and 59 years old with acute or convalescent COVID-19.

CDR3 in DNA: TGTGCCAGCAGTTTAAGGAGCTACGAGCAGTACTTC. This translates into CASSLRSYEQYF. The rearrangement joins TRBV28 to TRBJ2-7; D unresolved. This CDR3 has 12 residues. Trimming removed 2 bases at V and 3 bases at J, with 5 bases between. CDR1 is MDHEN and CDR2 is SYDVKM in the germline V gene.